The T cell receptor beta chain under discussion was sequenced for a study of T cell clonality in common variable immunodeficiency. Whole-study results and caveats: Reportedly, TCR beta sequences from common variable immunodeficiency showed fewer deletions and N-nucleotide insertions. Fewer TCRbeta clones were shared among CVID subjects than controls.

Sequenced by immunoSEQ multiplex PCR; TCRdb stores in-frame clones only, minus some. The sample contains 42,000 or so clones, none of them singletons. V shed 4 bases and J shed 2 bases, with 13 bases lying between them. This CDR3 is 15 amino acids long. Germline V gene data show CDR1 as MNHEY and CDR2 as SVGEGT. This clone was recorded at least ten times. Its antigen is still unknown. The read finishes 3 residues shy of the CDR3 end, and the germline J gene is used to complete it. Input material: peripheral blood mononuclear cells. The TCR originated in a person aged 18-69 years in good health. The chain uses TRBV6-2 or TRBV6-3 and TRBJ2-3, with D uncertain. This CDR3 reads CASSSPGTTTDTQYF. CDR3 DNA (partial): TGTGCCAGCAGTTCCCCAGGTACCACCACAGATACG.